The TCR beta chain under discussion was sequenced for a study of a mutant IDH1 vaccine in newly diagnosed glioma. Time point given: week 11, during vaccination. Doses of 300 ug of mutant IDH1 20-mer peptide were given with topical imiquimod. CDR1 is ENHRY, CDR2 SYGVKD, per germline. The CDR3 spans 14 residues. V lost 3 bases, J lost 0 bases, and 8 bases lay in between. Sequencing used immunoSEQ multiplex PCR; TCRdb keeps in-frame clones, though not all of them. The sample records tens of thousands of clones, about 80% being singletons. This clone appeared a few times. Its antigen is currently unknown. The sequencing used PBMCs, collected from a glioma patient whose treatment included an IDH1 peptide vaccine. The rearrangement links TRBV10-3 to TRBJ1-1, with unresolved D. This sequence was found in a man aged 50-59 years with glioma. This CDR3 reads CAISDGSMNTEAFF. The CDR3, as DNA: TGTGCCATCAGTGATGGGTCCATGAACACTGAAGCTTTCTTT.